The present T cell receptor (beta chain) was sequenced within a study of blood T cell repertoires in COVID-19. Across the whole study: The analysed material was cDNA or gDNA that came from T cells, B-cell-depleted T cells, or PBMCs.

Trimming took off 5 bases at V and 7 bases at J, with 9 bases between the two ends. This CDR3 is built from 12 residues. Germline lookup yields CDR1 ENHRY and CDR2 SYGVKD. Assay used: immunoSEQ multiplex PCR; TCRdb lists only in-frame clones, some missing. The sample holds over 300,000 clones, more than 70% seen once. The material sequenced was peripheral blood. V gene TRBV10-3 combines with J gene TRBJ2-1, with a tentative D call TRBD1 (6 bases). The receptor was isolated from a man aged 40-49 years with acute or convalescent COVID-19. The CDR3 spells CAISSQGNEQFF. The DNA for the CDR3 is TGTGCCATCAGTTCACAGGGTAATGAGCAGTTCTTC.